A selection of T cell receptor beta chains follows, all from one sample in a study of shared clonotypes between healthy human individuals. The method was immunoSEQ multiplex PCR; TCRdb's version includes in-frame clones alone and lacks a portion of them. The top ten clones hold under 20% of a sample with fewer than 350,000 clones, around 87% of them seen once. Sequenced: memory CD8+ T cells sorted from blood. The receptors derive from a man younger than 35 in good health. Each CDR3 is given with its conserved first and last residue. Fields, in order: V gene, J gene, D gene, clone size, CDR3 DNA, CDR3 protein. A D gene is named only where the DNA matches it firmly. Some rows mark clone size as missing; the rest say once, few, many or name a class of expanded clone.

>TRBV4-1|TRBJ2-1|.|.
TGCGCCAGCAGCCAAGATCGGGGGACCTCCTACAATGAGCAGTTCTTC
CASSQDRGTSYNEQFF
>TRBV29-1|TRBJ1-4|.|.
TGCAGCGTTCGGCGTAATGAAAAACTGTTTTTT
CSVRRNEKLFF
>TRBV7-8|TRBJ2-3|.|.
TGTGCCAGCAGCTCCGGGGCGGGGCTCGGGGCAGATACGCAGTATTTT
CASSSGAGLGADTQYF
>TRBV4-1|TRBJ1-6|TRBD1|.
TGCGCCAGCAGCCAAGTCGGGACAGGGGTTTCACCCCTCCACTTT
CASSQVGTGVSPLHF
>TRBV30|TRBJ1-2|.|.
TGTGCCTGGAGTCCCCTCGAGAGCTATGGCTACACCTTC
CAWSPLESYGYTF
>TRBV11-3|TRBJ2-1|.|.
TGTGCCAGCAGCTTTTTGCTTGGCGGTGAGCAGTTCTTC
CASSFLLGGEQFF
>TRBV6-5|TRBJ2-3|.|.
TGTGCCAGCAGTTGGACGACTGGGGATACGCAGTATTTT
CASSWTTGDTQYF
>TRBV10-3|TRBJ2-5|TRBD2|.
TGTGCCATCAGTCAAGCGGGAGGGGAGACCCAGTACTTC
CAISQAGGETQYF
>TRBV10-3|TRBJ1-4|.|.
TGTGCCATCAGTGAGGCAGGGGTCGGTTTTGAAAAACTGTTTTTT
CAISEAGVGFEKLFF
>TRBV4-1|TRBJ1-1|.|.
TGCGCCAGCAGCCAAGTGGGGGGATCGAACACTGAAGCTTTCTTT
CASSQVGGSNTEAFF
>TRBV7-9|TRBJ1-1|TRBD1|once
TGTGCCAGCAGCCATGGACAGGGACTCCCTTGTGGCACTGAAGCTTTCTTT
CASSHGQGLPCGTEAFF
>TRBV28|TRBJ1-6|TRBD1|.
TGTGCCAGCGGGGACAGGGATAATTCACCCCTCCACTTT
CASGDRDNSPLHF
>TRBV7-9|TRBJ2-1|TRBD1|.
TGTGCCAGCAGCCCCGGGACAGGGGGTACCTACAATGAGCAGTTCTTC
CASSPGTGGTYNEQFF
>TRBV11-2|TRBJ2-7|.|.
TGTGCCAGCAGCTTAGCGAGCCGATCCTACGAGCAGTACTTC
CASSLASRSYEQYF
>TRBV4-1|TRBJ1-2|.|few
TGCGCCAGCAGCCAGGTGGGACACCCGTCCTATGGCTACACCTTC
CASSQVGHPSYGYTF
>TRBV6-6|TRBJ1-2|TRBD1|.
TGTGCCAGCAGTTACCCAGGGGGTATGGAGTTCTATGGCTACACCTTC
CASSYPGGMEFYGYTF